These 2 T cell receptor beta chains share one sample of origin, sequenced in a study of T cell responses to AZD1222 COVID-19 vaccine. Only in-frame clones appear in the TCRdb table, and some are missing; sequencing was by immunoSEQ multiplex PCR. Here the sample spans 100,000 to 150,000 clones, 88% being singletons. The sequencing used peripheral blood, collected on day 0 of AZD1222 vaccination. Every receptor here comes from an adult in good health.

This CDR3 is CASSYAGKDTIYF. In DNA form, the CDR3 reads TGTGCCAGCAGTTACGCGGGGAAAGACACCATATATTTT. The chain has TRBV6-2 or TRBV6-3 and TRBJ1-3; no reliable D call. Trimming removed 2 bases from V and 8 bases from J, with 10 bases in between. The CDR3 is 13 residues long. Germline V gene sequence: CDR1 MNHEY, CDR2 SVGEGT.

This chain uses TRBV5-5 with TRBJ1-3, with D hard to call. Trimming shortened V by 0 bases and J by 1 base, and 5 bases separated the two germline ends. The V gene's germline CDR1 is SGHKS and CDR2 YYEKEE (reference sequence). The CDR3 runs to 14 residues. The CDR3 loop is CASSLGGSGNTIYF. CDR3 coding DNA: TGTGCCAGCAGCTTGGGGGGTTCTGGAAACACCATATATTTT. The full variable domain, completed using reference TRBV5-5 and TRBJ1-3, is DAGVTQSPTHLIKTRGQQVTLRCSPISGHKSVSWYQQVLGQGPQFIFQYYEKEERGRGNFPDRFSARQFPNYSSELNVNALLLGDSALYLCASSLGGSGNTIYFGEGSWLTVV.